A single sample gave rise to the 15 T cell receptor beta chains below, sequenced in a study of spatial heterogeneity in lung cancer. Study-wide findings and caveats: The number of expanded tumor alpha and beta chains correlated with mutation number.

Time point denoted: sample taken at primary tumor resection. No cognate antigen is known for these TCRs. In TCRdb, the 5' RACE reads were re-called with MiXCR into one record per CDR3 protein. The sample shows 750 to 950 distinct CDR3 sequences, approximately 69% of them seen only once. The sequenced sample was lung tumor tissue, obtained at surgery. The receptors shown here come from a male donor with early-stage non-small cell lung cancer.

Sample share makes this clonotype large. The chain is built from TRBV5-4 and TRBJ2-2; unclear D gene. V gave up 4 bases and J gave up 0 bases, with 10 bases separating them. Germline assignment: CDR1 SGHNT and CDR2 YYREEE (reference sequence). The CDR3 runs to 15 residues. The CDR3 DNA reads as TGTGCCAGCAGCCAGACCGGATCGAACACCGGGGAGCTGTTTTTT. Protein product: CASSQTGSNTGELFF.

The chain has TRBV7-2 and TRBJ2-3, with 14 bases lining up with TRBD2. The CDR3 has 16 residues. V shed 5 bases, J shed 10 bases, and the junction held 11 bases outside the gene matches. The germline CDR1 and CDR2 sequences are SGHTA and FQGNSA. The CDR3 is CASSPAGTSGRSAQYF. CDR3 DNA sequence: TGTGCCAGCAGCCCAGCCGGGACTAGCGGGAGATCGGCGCAGTATTTT.

The chain is built from TRBV5-4 and TRBJ2-7; D call uncertain. Germline assignment: CDR1 SGHNT and CDR2 YYREEE (reference sequence). The CDR3 sequence is 12 residues long. V was trimmed by 2 bases and J by 5 bases, leaving 8 bases between them. Here the CDR3 DNA reads TGTGCCAGCAGCTTTGGGTCCAACGAGCAGTACTTC. This gives the protein CASSFGSNEQYF. The complete variable domain, with remaining parts taken from reference TRBV5-4 and TRBJ2-7, reads ETGVTQSPTHLIKTRGQQVTLRCSSQSGHNTVSWYQQALGQGPQFIFQYYREEENGRGNFPPRFSGLQFPNYSSELNVNALELDDSALYLCASSFGSNEQYFGPGTRLTVT.

The chain carries TRBV7-9 and TRBJ2-1; no clear D. The CDR3 covers 14 residues. The V and J ends lost 3 bases and 5 bases respectively, with 11 bases between them. From germline, CDR1 is SEHNR and CDR2 FQNEAQ (reference sequence). DNA of the CDR3: TGTGCCAGCAGCTTTAATCCGCTGGACAATGAGCAGTTCTTC. This codes for CASSFNPLDNEQFF.

The gene calls are TRBV20-1 and TRBJ2-2; D might be TRBD1 (6 bases). CDR1 and CDR2 (germline): DFQATT, SNEGSKA (reference sequence). Trimming removed 0 bases at V and 13 bases at J, with 21 bases between. The CDR3 consists of 15 residues. For the CDR3, the DNA is TGCAGTGCTAGAGACAGGGGACGGACCGGGGAGCTGCTGTTTTTT. The encoded protein is CSARDRGRTGELLFF.

This clonotype was recorded only once. The V gene is TRBV27, the J gene TRBJ2-1, with D tentatively TRBD2 (6 bases). The germline V and J ends were trimmed by 6 bases and 4 bases, with 16 bases remaining between them. This CDR3 contains 15 residues. From germline, CDR1 is MNHEY and CDR2 SMNVEV (reference sequence). Here the CDR3 reads CASSRNLEGYNEQFF. CDR3 bases: TGTGCCAGCAGCCGAAACCTGGAGGGGTACAATGAGCAGTTCTTC.

The chain couples TRBV6-6 to TRBJ2-1; D gene uncertain. V lost 5 bases and J lost 1, with 6 bases in between. Germline V lookup: CDR1 MNHNY, CDR2 SVGAGI (reference sequence). This CDR3 has 13 amino acids. The CDR3 DNA reads TGTGCCAGCAGTCTAGAATCCTACAATGAGCAGTTCTTC. This encodes CASSLESYNEQFF.

The genes are TRBV11-3 and TRBJ2-5; 8 nucleotides match TRBD2. V was clipped by 8 bases and J by 5 bases; unmatched bases: 19. The CDR3 runs 17 residues. CDR1 SGHNT and CDR2 YENEEA come from the germline V gene. CDR3 bases: TGTGCCAGCGCGTTCGCGGGGGGATTCTCGTCTGCGGAGACCCAGTACTTC. Translating it yields CASAFAGGFSSAETQYF.

The rearrangement links TRBV18 to TRBJ2-1, with no clear D. Trimming removed 2 bases from V and 5 bases from J, with 7 bases in between. Looked up from germline, CDR1 is KGHSH and CDR2 is LQKENI. This CDR3 region has 13 residues. CDR3 residues: CASSPIPDNEQFF. The CDR3 coding sequence is TGTGCCAGCTCACCAATCCCAGACAATGAGCAGTTCTTC.

V usage is TRBV2 and J usage is TRBJ2-1; 11 nucleotides match TRBD1. This CDR3 is 14 amino acids long. In germline, CDR1 is SNHLY, CDR2 FYNNEI. V gave up 10 bases and J gave up 3 bases; unmatched junction bases: 5. This CDR3 reads CATPGTGGYNEQFF. The CDR3 region has the DNA TGTGCCACCCCAGGGACAGGGGGCTACAATGAGCAGTTCTTC.

The CDR3 sequence is CASSLARGEQYF. DNA for the CDR3: TGTGCCAGCAGCTTAGCGCGCGGGGAGCAGTACTTC. The J gene is TRBJ2-7, the V gene TRBV7-6; TRBD2 is a possible D gene (5 bases). Germline V gene lookup returns CDR1 SGHVS and CDR2 FNYEAQ. This CDR3 comprises 12 residues. V lost 0 bases, J lost 7 bases, and 7 bases lay in between.

The chain uses TRBV6-5 and TRBJ2-1; 11 bases are shared with TRBD2. The CDR3 runs to 15 residues. Trimming at V came to 2 bases and at J to 10 bases, leaving 7 bases not matched to a gene. Germline CDR1 and CDR2: MNHEY and SVGAGI. The CDR3 DNA reads as TGTGCCAGCAGTTACGGAGAGGGGACTAGCGGAGAGCAGTTCTTC. Amino acids: CASSYGEGTSGEQFF.

V usage is TRBV4-1 and J usage is TRBJ2-3; TRBD1 agrees at 8 bases. CDR1 is MGHRA and CDR2 is YSYEKL in the germline V gene. The V gene end was trimmed by 1 base and the J gene end by 2 bases; junction bases not matched to a gene: 5. This CDR3 comprises 16 residues. CDR3 DNA sequence: TGCGCCAGCAGCCAAGGTCAGGGGGCAGACACAGATACGCAGTATTTT. It encodes CASSQGQGADTDTQYF.

CDR3 coding DNA: TGTGCCAGCTCTCAACTACCGGGGGGAGACGGTGGCTACACCTTC. It translates to CASSQLPGGDGGYTF. The chain recombines TRBV18 with TRBJ1-2; maybe TRBD1 (5 bases). Germline assignment: CDR1 KGHSH and CDR2 LQKENI. The CDR3 is 15 amino acids. Between the trimmed V and J ends, which lost 6 bases and 7 bases, there was a span of 21 bases.

The rearrangement links TRBV29-1 to TRBJ2-7; D possibly corresponds to TRBD2 (6 bases). Trimming left V 3 bases short and J 6 bases short, with 18 bases between. CDR1 is SQVTM, CDR2 ANQGSEA, per germline. The CDR3 covers 14 residues. CDR3 nucleotides: TGCAGCGTTGAGTCCCCGGGACTGAGGACCGAGCAGTACTTC. Its protein product is CSVESPGLRTEQYF.